The 9 T cell receptor beta chains below come from one sample, sequenced in a study of cytomegalovirus exposure and HLA in healthy donors. The primer mix had 60 Vbeta and 13 Jbeta primers. Clones were read by immunoSEQ multiplex PCR, and TCRdb kept only the in-frame ones, dropping some. The sample lists around 200,000 clones, roughly 88% seen once, with 1% to 1.5% in the top ten. The specimen was PBMCs. The receptors originated from a girl aged 2 to 9 in good health and CMV-seropositive.

The rearrangement links TRBV14 to TRBJ2-2, with unresolved D. Germline V gene data show CDR1 as SGHDN and CDR2 as FVKESK. This CDR3 has 15 amino acids. Trimming shortened V by 2 bases and J by 6 bases, and 13 bases separated the two germline ends. The CDR3 region is CASSQLLGRPGELFF. The DNA of the CDR3 is TGTGCCAGCAGCCAACTACTGGGCCGCCCCGGGGAGCTGTTTTTT.

The chain carries TRBV6-4 and TRBJ2-2; the D is unclear. Germline V gene data show CDR1 as MRHNA and CDR2 as SNTAGT. The CDR3 covers 17 residues. Trimming pared 0 bases from V and 2 bases from J, leaving 13 bases between. DNA of the CDR3: TGTGCCAGCAGTGACTCCAGCGACCCGACCAACACCGGGGAGCTGTTTTTT. It yields the protein CASSDSSDPTNTGELFF.

A word on this clone: The CDR3 does not close with the conserved phenylalanine or tryptophan, likely indicating a read error. The chain joins TRBV4-1 to TRBJ2-6; 7 positions match TRBD2. CDR3 length equals 16 residues. Germline assignment: CDR1 MGHRA and CDR2 YSYEKL. V shed 6 bases and J 2 bases; nucleotides not matched to a gene: 7. The DNA of the CDR3 is TGCGCCAGCAGTGCTAGCGGATCTACTGGGGCCAACGTCCTGACTGTC. This translates into CASSASGSTGANVLTV.

This clone came up a few times. This rearrangement joins TRBV2 to TRBJ2-1; the D is unclear. The CDR3 is 11 residues long. Deletions cut 7 bases from V and 8 bases from J, with 9 bases between. Germline V gene lookup returns CDR1 SNHLY and CDR2 FYNNEI. The CDR3 protein is CASKVNYEQFF. The CDR3 bases are TGTGCCAGCAAAGTGAACTATGAGCAGTTCTTC.

V is TRBV19 and J is TRBJ2-1; TRBD2 aligns across 12 bases. The trim removed 6 bases at V and 0 bases at J, leaving 12 bases unmatched. The CDR3 runs to 19 residues. Looked up from germline, CDR1 is LNHDA and CDR2 is SQIVND (reference sequence). CDR3 in amino acids: CASSLKGTSGLSSYNEQFF. Here the CDR3 DNA reads TGTGCCAGTAGCCTGAAGGGGACTAGCGGGCTAAGCTCCTACAATGAGCAGTTCTTC.

The CDR3 coding sequence is TGTGCCAGCAGTGGCGGACAGGACCACAATGAGCAGTTCTTC. This sequence encodes CASSGGQDHNEQFF. J is TRBJ2-1 and V is TRBV6-1; 7 nucleotides align to TRBD1. Trimming removed 4 bases from V and 5 bases from J; junction bases left unmatched: 5. CDR3 length equals 14 residues. The V gene's germline CDR1 is MNHNS and CDR2 SASEGT.

This rearrangement joins TRBV6-5 to TRBJ1-2; unclear D gene. The CDR3 totals 12 residues. CDR1 is MNHEY and CDR2 is SVGAGI in the germline V gene. V was shortened by 3 bases and J by 8 bases, with 10 bases between the two germline ends. Here the CDR3 DNA reads TGTGCCAGCAGTTATGGGCCCGGAGGCTACACCTTC. Translating it yields CASSYGPGGYTF.

The chain carries TRBV28 and TRBJ2-7; D perhaps matches TRBD1 (6 bases). Trimming cost V 9 bases and J 7 bases, with 22 bases left between them. Germline-derived CDR1 and CDR2 are MDHEN and SYDVKM. The length of the CDR3 is 14 residues. The CDR3 reads CASRSGTRSGEQYF. In DNA, the CDR3 is TGTGCCAGTCGCTCCGGGACACGGTCGGGAGAGCAGTACTTC. The full variable domain, its missing parts supplied by reference TRBV28 and TRBJ2-7, is DVKVTQSSRYLVKRTGEKVFLECVQDMDHENMFWYRQDPGLGLRLIYFSYDVKMKEKGDIPEGYSVSREKKERFSLILESASTNQTSMYLCASRSGTRSGEQYFGPGTRLTVT.

This chain's CDR3 is CASSLTSGGATNTGELFF. For the CDR3, the DNA is TGCGCCAGCAGCTTGACTAGCGGGGGGGCAACGAACACCGGGGAGCTGTTTTTT. This sequence joins TRBV5-1 and TRBJ2-2; 13 nucleotides line up with TRBD2. This CDR3 has 18 residues. Germline CDR1 is SGHRS and CDR2 is YFSETQ. Losses at the gene ends were 1 base for V and 0 bases for J; bases not matched to a gene: 3.